The 2 T cell receptor beta chains presented below share a single source sample, sequenced in a study of blood T cell repertoires in COVID-19. Measured with immunoSEQ multiplex PCR; TCRdb has only the in-frame clones, and not every one. The sample consists of roughly 360,000 clones, 70% to 85% of them appearing once. Sequences were obtained from peripheral blood. Every receptor here comes from a human donor with acute or convalescent COVID-19. The donor label of this sample is uncertain.

V usage is TRBV6-5 and J usage is TRBJ1-6; D gene uncertain. The CDR3 covers 13 residues. In germline, CDR1 is MNHEY, CDR2 SVGAGI. The V and J ends lost 2 bases and 10 bases respectively, with 9 bases between them. CDR3 protein: CASSYEWESPLHF. The CDR3 DNA sequence: TGTGCCAGCAGTTACGAATGGGAGTCACCCCTCCACTTT.

The J gene is TRBJ2-7, the V gene TRBV7-8; perhaps TRBD2 as D (5 bases). Trimming stripped 1 base from V and 2 bases from J, with 12 bases between. The CDR3 is 15 amino acids. CDR1 is SGHVS and CDR2 is FQNEAQ in the germline V gene. CDR3: CASSLGPTGTYEQYF. The CDR3 DNA sequence: TGTGCCAGCAGCTTAGGGCCAACGGGGACCTACGAGCAGTACTTC.